Only one count was recorded for the clone carrying this T cell receptor beta chain. The V end lost 9 bases, the J end lost 7 bases, and 21 bases lay between the germline ends. In germline, CDR1 is KGHSH, CDR2 LQKENI. CDR3 length equals 15 residues. The data belong to a study of cytomegalovirus exposure and HLA in healthy donors. Primers included in the PCR were 60 Vbeta and 13 Jbeta primers. Assay used: immunoSEQ multiplex PCR; TCRdb lists only in-frame clones, some missing. The data contain about 200,000 clones, about four fifths of them singletons. This receptor was taken from a boy aged 2 to 9 in good health and CMV-seronegative. The material sequenced was PBMCs. This rearrangement joins TRBV18 to TRBJ1-4, with D tentatively TRBD1 (6 bases). The CDR3 here is CASGPNRASGEKLFF. CDR3 DNA sequence: TGTGCCAGTGGACCCAACAGGGCTTCGGGTGAAAAACTGTTTTTT.